Shown below are 24 T cell receptor beta chains from a single sample sequenced in a study of shared clonotypes between healthy human individuals. Method: immunoSEQ multiplex PCR; TCRdb's copy keeps in-frame clones and lacks some. The repertoire holds more than 850,000 clones, with around 78% as singletons. Sequences were obtained from memory CD4+ T cells from PBMCs. Indicated subset: CD45RA-negative fraction. Receptor source: a man between 18 and 29 years old in good health. Some clones in this sample may be carry-over from other donors' samples.

J is TRBJ1-3 and V is TRBV14, with a tentative D call TRBD1 (5 bases). Trimming left V 4 bases short and J 0 bases short, with 16 bases between. This CDR3 has 17 amino acids. CDR1 and CDR2 (germline): SGHDN, FVKESK. CDR3 in DNA: TGTGCCAGCAGCCCTATCGGGGGGGACGTCTCTGGAAACACCATATATTTT. This gives the protein CASSPIGGDVSGNTIYF.

The gene calls are TRBV9 and TRBJ2-2; D is unclear. Per the germline V gene, CDR1 is SGDLS and CDR2 is YYNGEE. Between the trimmed V and J ends, which lost 1 base and 2 bases, there was a span of 9 bases. The CDR3 consists of 15 residues. CDR3 in DNA: TGTGCCAGCAGCGTAAGAGCAGACAACACCGGGGAGCTGTTTTTT. It yields the protein CASSVRADNTGELFF.

To note about this clone: This specimen includes other DNA sequences encoding the same CDR3. V is TRBV6-6 and J is TRBJ2-1; D is ambiguous. CDR3 length: 12 residues. Per the germline V gene, CDR1 is MNHNY and CDR2 is SVGAGI (reference sequence). V dropped 0 bases and J dropped 7 bases, with 4 bases sitting between them. The DNA of the CDR3 is TGTGCCAGCAGTTACTCGGGTAATGAGCAGTTCTTC. Its translation: CASSYSGNEQFF.

This chain joins TRBV19 and TRBJ1-5; 9 positions match TRBD1. Germline loops: CDR1 LNHDA, CDR2 SQIVND (reference sequence). The V segment lost 7 bases and the J segment 6 bases; nucleotides outside the gene matches: 10. The CDR3 covers 15 residues. This CDR3 reads CASIQQGANSQPQHF. CDR3 nucleotides: TGTGCCAGTATTCAACAGGGGGCTAACAGTCAGCCCCAGCATTTT.

The chain carries TRBV14 and TRBJ1-1, with 10 bases lining up with TRBD1. J lost 2 bases, V lost 2 bases, and 2 bases had no gene match. The CDR3 has 15 amino acids. Germline CDR1 and CDR2: SGHDN and FVKESK. The CDR3 sequence is CASSQRTGGNTEAFF. CDR3 bases: TGTGCCAGCAGCCAAAGGACAGGGGGAAACACTGAAGCTTTCTTT. Filled out from reference TRBV14 and TRBJ1-1, the complete variable domain reads EAGVTQFPSHSVIEKGQTVTLRCDPISGHDNLYWYRRVMGKEIKFLLHFVKESKQDESGMPNNRFLAERTGGTYSTLKVQPAELEDSGVYFCASSQRTGGNTEAFFGQGTRLTVV.

This chain uses TRBV28 with TRBJ1-3; 10 nucleotides match TRBD1. Germline CDR1 is MDHEN and CDR2 is SYDVKM. The CDR3 length is 17 residues. The V and J ends lost 4 bases and 3 bases, in that order; junction bases with no gene match: 9. CDR3 DNA sequence: TGTGCCAGCAGTTCCACGACCCGGGACAGGGGTGGAAACACCATATATTTT. Translating gives CASSSTTRDRGGNTIYF.

This chain connects TRBV7-9 to TRBJ2-5; TRBD2 agrees at 7 bases. The V gene's germline CDR1 is SEHNR and CDR2 FQNEAQ (reference sequence). The CDR3 contains 16 residues. The ends lost 5 bases at V and 1 base at J; junction bases unmatched: 10. CDR3 nucleotide sequence: TGTGCCAGCAGCGCAAAGCTAGCGGAACCCCAAGAGACCCAGTACTTC. It specifies CASSAKLAEPQETQYF.

This chain joins TRBV7-9 and TRBJ1-2; 9 bases line up with TRBD1. V trimming: 2 bases; J trimming: 1 base; junction bases outside the gene matches: 2. CDR1 and CDR2 (germline): SEHNR, FQNEAQ (reference sequence). This CDR3 spans 15 amino acids. CDR3 DNA sequence: TGTGCCAGCAGCTTATGGGACAGGGATAACTATGGCTACACCTTC. Residues: CASSLWDRDNYGYTF.

The CDR3 DNA reads TGTGCCAGCAGCCTGGACACATTAACCGAAGCTTTCTTT. This sequence encodes CASSLDTLTEAFF. This rearrangement joins TRBV6-6 to TRBJ1-1, with D perhaps matching TRBD1 (5 bases). Trimming pared 6 bases from V and 8 bases from J, leaving 16 bases between. The germline gives CDR1 MNHNY, CDR2 SVGAGI (reference sequence). The CDR3 loop spans 13 amino acids.

This clone was counted between two and nine times. Possible read error: a much larger clone is one base away. At the DNA level, this CDR3 is encoded by other sequences in the same sample as well. V usage is TRBV5-1 and J usage is TRBJ2-1, with D unclear. Per the germline V gene, CDR1 is SGHRS and CDR2 is YFSETQ. V lost 0 bases and J 3 bases, leaving 4 bases between the germline ends. The CDR3 runs 13 residues. The CDR3 sequence is CASSLGGYNEQFF. The CDR3 DNA sequence: TGCGCCAGCAGCTTGGGTGGCTACAATGAGCAGTTCTTC.

The V call is TRBV7-9, the J call TRBJ2-3; D ambiguous. Germline loops: CDR1 SEHNR, CDR2 FQNEAQ (reference sequence). Trimming shortened V by 3 bases and J by 4 bases, and 14 bases separated the two germline ends. The CDR3 consists of 15 residues. The CDR3 nucleotides are TGTGCCAGCAGCTTTAGTGTGAGATCCGCAGATACGCAGTATTTT. Its translation: CASSFSVRSADTQYF.

The DNA for the CDR3 is TGTGCCAGCAGCACCCCGACAGGCCGCTACGAGCAGTACTTC. It codes for CASSTPTGRYEQYF. The chain employs TRBV7-6 and TRBJ2-7; TRBD1 is a possible D gene (6 bases). The V end lost 5 bases, the J end lost 3 bases, and 14 bases lay between the germline ends. Germline CDR1 SGHVS, CDR2 FNYEAQ. The CDR3 sequence is 14 residues long.

The chain joins TRBV4-2 to TRBJ2-7; 7 bases agree with TRBD2. V gave up 1 base and J gave up 4 bases; unmatched junction bases: 10. CDR1 is LGHNA, CDR2 YNFKEQ, per germline. The CDR3 sequence is 16 residues long. The CDR3 spells CASSQGSGGSRYEQYF. CDR3 bases: TGTGCCAGCAGCCAAGGGTCGGGAGGCAGCAGATACGAGCAGTACTTC.

The sample holds a few counts of this clone. The chain has TRBV10-1 and TRBJ1-4; weak D call: TRBD1 (5 bases). Germline assignment: CDR1 WNHNN and CDR2 SYGVQD (reference sequence). The V gene lost 4 bases and the J gene lost 8 bases, with 14 bases spanning the gap. This CDR3 spans 14 amino acids. DNA for the CDR3: TGCGCCAGCAGTGCGGGACGGTCTCAGGAAAAACTGTTTTTT. Its translation: CASSAGRSQEKLFF.

In this sample, this clone turned up a few times. The chain employs TRBV7-2 and TRBJ2-3; D remains unclear. V was cut by 5 bases and J by 3 bases, with 15 bases left in between. CDR3 length: 15 amino acids. Germline V gene lookup returns CDR1 SGHTA and CDR2 FQGNSA. The chain's CDR3 is CASSAQTSQTDTQYF. The CDR3 DNA follows: TGTGCCAGCAGCGCCCAGACAAGTCAGACAGATACGCAGTATTTT. The entire variable domain, with the rest obtained from reference TRBV7-2 and TRBJ2-3, is as follows: GAGVSQSPSNKVTEKGKDVELRCDPISGHTALYWYRQSLGQGLEFLIYFQGNSAPDKSGLPSDRFSAERTGGSVSTLTIQRTQQEDSAVYLCASSAQTSQTDTQYFGPGTRLTVL.

CDR3 region: CASSLLGGSQSHEQYF. The CDR3 region has the DNA TGTGCCAGCAGCTTATTAGGCGGGAGTCAGTCCCACGAGCAGTACTTC. The chain recombines TRBV7-9 with TRBJ2-7; 7 bases match TRBD2. Per the germline V gene, CDR1 is SEHNR and CDR2 is FQNEAQ (reference sequence). The length of the CDR3 is 16 residues. V shed 2 bases and J 5 bases; nucleotides not matched to a gene: 12.

This clone is a singleton in its sample. In DNA, the CDR3 is TGTGCCAGTAGTATAGTTCCAGGGGGCCCGCCCCAGCATTTT. Translating gives CASSIVPGGPPQHF. The chain combines TRBV19 with TRBJ1-5; TRBD1 agrees at 8 bases. The V gene's germline CDR1 is LNHDA and CDR2 SQIVND (reference sequence). V lost 1 base to trimming and J lost 9 bases; unmatched junction nucleotides: 5. This CDR3 region has 14 residues.

This chain connects TRBV7-3 to TRBJ2-3, with 7 bases fitting TRBD1. CDR1 is SGHTA and CDR2 is FQGTGA in the germline V gene. V trimming: 5 bases; J trimming: 1 base; junction bases outside the gene matches: 6. CDR3 length equals 15 residues. CDR3 sequence reads: CASSPGQPRTDTQYF. CDR3 coding DNA: TGTGCCAGCAGCCCGGGACAGCCACGCACAGATACGCAGTATTTT.

The CDR3 loop is CASSLGASGTQDTQYF. The CDR3 DNA reads TGTGCCAGCAGCTTAGGGGCTAGCGGGACTCAAGATACGCAGTATTTT. This sequence joins TRBV7-6 and TRBJ2-3; 9 positions match TRBD2. Germline lookup yields CDR1 SGHVS and CDR2 FNYEAQ. The length of the CDR3 is 16 residues. The V gene end was trimmed by 1 base and the J gene end by 5 bases; junction bases not matched to a gene: 7.

As to this clone: The sample has other DNA sequences that encode this CDR3 too. The rearrangement joins TRBV14 to TRBJ2-7, with D unresolved. V gave up 2 bases and J gave up 3 bases, with 8 bases separating them. The CDR3 spans 13 residues. CDR1 is SGHDN, CDR2 FVKESK, per germline. CDR3 bases: TGTGCCAGCAGCCAACGACGGAGCTACGAGCAGTACTTC. Translating it yields CASSQRRSYEQYF.

In the case of this clone: Other nucleotide sequences in the sample specify the same CDR3. The CDR3 loop reads CASSLTSGNEQFF. The CDR3 DNA reads TGTGCCAGCAGCTTAACTAGCGGCAATGAGCAGTTCTTC. V gene TRBV11-3 combines with J gene TRBJ2-1; 8 bases line up with TRBD2. CDR3 length: 13 residues. Unmatched junction bases numbered 0, after V lost 2 bases and J lost 6 bases. Germline values: CDR1 SGHNT, CDR2 YENEEA.

V is TRBV2 and J is TRBJ2-7; D assignment may be TRBD1 or TRBD2 (5 bases each). The ends were cut back, 2 bases at V and 0 bases at J, with 11 bases in the middle. The germline V gene encodes CDR1 SNHLY and CDR2 FYNNEI. The CDR3 length is 15 residues. CDR3 nucleotide sequence: TGTGCCAGCAGTGAATGGGACCTCAGCTCCTACGAGCAGTACTTC. It is translated as CASSEWDLSSYEQYF.

The chain employs TRBV7-2 and TRBJ2-7; D is perhaps TRBD2 (5 bases). Germline values: CDR1 SGHTA, CDR2 FQGNSA. This CDR3 comprises 14 residues. With 5 bases removed from V and 2 bases from J, the gap between germline ends came to 13 bases. The CDR3 DNA is TGTGCCAGCAGCCTAACGGGGTACCCCTACGAGCAGTACTTC. Protein: CASSLTGYPYEQYF.

The chain recombines TRBV28 with TRBJ1-2, with 9 positions matching TRBD1. CDR3 length: 15 residues. Germline values: CDR1 MDHEN, CDR2 SYDVKM. Losses at the gene ends were 6 bases for V and 4 bases for J; bases not matched to a gene: 9. The CDR3 here is CASSQGTGRSYGYTF. CDR3 nucleotide sequence: TGTGCCAGCAGCCAAGGGACAGGGAGAAGCTATGGCTACACCTTC.